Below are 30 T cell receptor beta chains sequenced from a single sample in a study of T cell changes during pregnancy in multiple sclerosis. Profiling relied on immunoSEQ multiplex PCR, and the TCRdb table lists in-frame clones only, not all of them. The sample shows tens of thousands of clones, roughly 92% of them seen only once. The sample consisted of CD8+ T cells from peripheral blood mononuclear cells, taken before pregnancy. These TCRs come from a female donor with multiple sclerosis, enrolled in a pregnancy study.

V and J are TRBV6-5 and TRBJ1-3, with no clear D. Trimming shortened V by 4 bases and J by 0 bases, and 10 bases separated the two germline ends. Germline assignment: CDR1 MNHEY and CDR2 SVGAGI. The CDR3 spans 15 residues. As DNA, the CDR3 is TGTGCCAGCAGTTTCGACGGAGCCTCTGGAAACACCATATATTTT. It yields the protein CASSFDGASGNTIYF.

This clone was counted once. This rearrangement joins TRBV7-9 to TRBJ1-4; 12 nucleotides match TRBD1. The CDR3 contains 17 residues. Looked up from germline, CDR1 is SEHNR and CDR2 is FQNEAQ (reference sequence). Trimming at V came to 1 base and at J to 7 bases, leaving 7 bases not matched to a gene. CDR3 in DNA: TGTGCCAGCAGCTTAGTGGGACAGGGGGCCCGGAGTGAAAAACTGTTTTTT. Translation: CASSLVGQGARSEKLFF.

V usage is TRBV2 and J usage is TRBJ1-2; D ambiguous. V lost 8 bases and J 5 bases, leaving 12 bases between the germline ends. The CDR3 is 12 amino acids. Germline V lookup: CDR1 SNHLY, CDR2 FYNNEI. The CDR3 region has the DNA TGTGCCAGCGTGGGAGGGATTTATGGCTACACCTTC. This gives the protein CASVGGIYGYTF. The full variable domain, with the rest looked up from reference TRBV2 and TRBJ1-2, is EPEVTQTPSHQVTQMGQEVILRCVPISNHLYFYWYRQILGQKVEFLVSFYNNEISEKSEIFDDQFSVERPDGSNFTLKIRSTKLEDSAMYFCASVGGIYGYTFGSGTRLTVV.

The CDR3: CASSLMREAPQETQYF. The CDR3 DNA reads as TGTGCCAGCAGCTTAATGAGGGAGGCCCCTCAAGAGACCCAGTACTTC. The chain carries TRBV7-9 and TRBJ2-5, with TRBD2 as a possible D gene (6 bases). The CDR3 spans 16 residues. Trimming removed 2 bases at V and 2 bases at J, with 15 bases between. Per germline, CDR1 SEHNR and CDR2 FQNEAQ (reference sequence).

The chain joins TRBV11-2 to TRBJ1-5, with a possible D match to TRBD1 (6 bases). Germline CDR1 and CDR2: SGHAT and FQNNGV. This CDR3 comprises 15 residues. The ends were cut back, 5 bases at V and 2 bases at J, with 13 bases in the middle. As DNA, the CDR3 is TGTGCCAGCAGCCCTCAGGGGAGAGGCAATCAGCCCCAGCATTTT. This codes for CASSPQGRGNQPQHF.

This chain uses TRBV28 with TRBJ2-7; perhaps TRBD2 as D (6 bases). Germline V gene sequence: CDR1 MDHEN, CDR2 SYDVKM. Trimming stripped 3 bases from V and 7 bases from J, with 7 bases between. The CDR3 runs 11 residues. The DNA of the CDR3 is TGTGCCAGCAGTTTTGCGGGGGAGCAGTACTTC. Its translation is CASSFAGEQYF.

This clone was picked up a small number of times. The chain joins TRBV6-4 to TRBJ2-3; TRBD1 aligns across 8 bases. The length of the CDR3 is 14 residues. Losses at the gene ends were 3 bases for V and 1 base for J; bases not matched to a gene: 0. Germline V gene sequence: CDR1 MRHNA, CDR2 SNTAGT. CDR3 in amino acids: CASSETGGTDTQYF. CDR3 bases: TGTGCCAGCAGTGAGACAGGGGGCACAGATACGCAGTATTTT.

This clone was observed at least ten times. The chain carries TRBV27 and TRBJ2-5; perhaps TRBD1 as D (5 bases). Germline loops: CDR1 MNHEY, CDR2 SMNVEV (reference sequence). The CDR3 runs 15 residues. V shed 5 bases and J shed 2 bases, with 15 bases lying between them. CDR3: CASSQADTLQETQYF. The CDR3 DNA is TGTGCCAGCAGTCAGGCGGACACCCTTCAAGAGACCCAGTACTTC.

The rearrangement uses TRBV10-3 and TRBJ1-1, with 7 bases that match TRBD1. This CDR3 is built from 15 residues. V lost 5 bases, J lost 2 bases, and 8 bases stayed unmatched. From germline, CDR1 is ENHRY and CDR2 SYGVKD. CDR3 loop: CAISLNRDSNTEAFF. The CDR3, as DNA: TGTGCCATCAGTCTAAACCGGGACAGTAACACTGAAGCTTTCTTT.

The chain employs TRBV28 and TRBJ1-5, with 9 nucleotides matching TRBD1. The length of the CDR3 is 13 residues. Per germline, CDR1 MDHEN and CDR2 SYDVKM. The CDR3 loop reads CGSGTGYNQPQHF. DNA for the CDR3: TGTGGGTCGGGGACAGGGTACAATCAGCCCCAGCATTTT. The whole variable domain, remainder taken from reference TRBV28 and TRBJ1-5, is DVKVTQSSRYLVKRTGEKVFLECVQDMDHENMFWYRQDPGLGLRLIYFSYDVKMKEKGDIPEGYSVSREKKERFSLILESASTNQTSMYLCGSGTGYNQPQHFGDGTRLSIL.

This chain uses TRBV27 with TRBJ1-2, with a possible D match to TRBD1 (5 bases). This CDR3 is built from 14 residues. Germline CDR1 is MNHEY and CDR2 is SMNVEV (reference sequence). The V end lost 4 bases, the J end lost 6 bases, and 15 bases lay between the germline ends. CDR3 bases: TGTGCCAGCAGTTCCTACCGGGACTTTCATGGCTACACCTTC. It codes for CASSSYRDFHGYTF.

Here the CDR3 reads CASSLGGDHSYEQYF. In DNA form, the CDR3 reads TGTGCCAGCAGCTTAGGCGGGGACCACTCCTACGAGCAGTACTTC. The chain links TRBV7-9 to TRBJ2-7; D is possibly TRBD2 (6 bases). This CDR3 has 15 amino acids. Trimming pared 1 base from V and 0 bases from J, leaving 10 bases between. Germline V gene sequence: CDR1 SEHNR, CDR2 FQNEAQ (reference sequence).

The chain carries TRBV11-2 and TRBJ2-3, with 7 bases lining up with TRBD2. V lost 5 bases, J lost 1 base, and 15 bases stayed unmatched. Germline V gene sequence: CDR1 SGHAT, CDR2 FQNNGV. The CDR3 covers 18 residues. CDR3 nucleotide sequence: TGTGCCAGCAGCCACTTCCGGGACTATCAGGAGGGCACAGATACGCAGTATTTT. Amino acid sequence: CASSHFRDYQEGTDTQYF. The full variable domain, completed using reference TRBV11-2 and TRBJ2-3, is EAGVAQSPRYKIIEKRQSVAFWCNPISGHATLYWYQQILGQGPKLLIQFQNNGVVDDSQLPKDRFSAERLKGVDSTLKIQPAKLEDSAVYLCASSHFRDYQEGTDTQYFGPGTRLTVL.

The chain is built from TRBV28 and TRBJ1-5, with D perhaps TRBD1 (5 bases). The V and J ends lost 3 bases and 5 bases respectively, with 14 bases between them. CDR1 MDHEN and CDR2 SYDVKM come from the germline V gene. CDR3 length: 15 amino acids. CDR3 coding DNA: TGTGCCAGCAGTTTGGGGGGAGCCCCTTATCAGCCCCAGCATTTT. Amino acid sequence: CASSLGGAPYQPQHF.

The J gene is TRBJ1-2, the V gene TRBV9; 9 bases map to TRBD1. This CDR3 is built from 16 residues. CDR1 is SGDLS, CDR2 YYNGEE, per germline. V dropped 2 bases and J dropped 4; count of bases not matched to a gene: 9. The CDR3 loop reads CASSVRQGGASYGYTF. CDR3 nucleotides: TGTGCCAGCAGCGTTCGACAGGGGGGTGCGTCCTATGGCTACACCTTC.

CDR3 sequence reads: CASSLAGSSTEAFF. CDR3 nucleotide sequence: TGTGCCAGCAGCTTGGCAGGCAGCTCCACTGAAGCTTTCTTT. V is TRBV5-6 and J is TRBJ1-1; unclear D gene. V dropped 0 bases and J dropped 4 bases, with 10 bases sitting between them. Germline assignment: CDR1 SGHDT and CDR2 YYEEEE. The length of the CDR3 is 14 residues. Complete variable domain (other parts from reference TRBV5-6 and TRBJ1-1): DAGVTQSPTHLIKTRGQQVTLRCSPKSGHDTVSWYQQALGQGPQFIFQYYEEEERQRGNFPDRFSGHQFPNYSSELNVNALLLGDSALYLCASSLAGSSTEAFFGQGTRLTVV.

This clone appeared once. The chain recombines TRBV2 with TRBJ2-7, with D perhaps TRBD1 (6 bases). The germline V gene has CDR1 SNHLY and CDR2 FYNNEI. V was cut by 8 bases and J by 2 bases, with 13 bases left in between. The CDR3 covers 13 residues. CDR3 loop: CASGPGHTYEQYF. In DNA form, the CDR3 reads TGTGCCAGCGGACCGGGACATACCTACGAGCAGTACTTC.

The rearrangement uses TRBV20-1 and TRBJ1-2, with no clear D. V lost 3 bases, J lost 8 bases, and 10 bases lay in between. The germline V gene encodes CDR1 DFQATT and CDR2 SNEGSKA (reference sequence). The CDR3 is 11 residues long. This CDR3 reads CSARGEGGYTF. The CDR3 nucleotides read TGCAGTGCTAGGGGAGAGGGCGGCTACACCTTC.

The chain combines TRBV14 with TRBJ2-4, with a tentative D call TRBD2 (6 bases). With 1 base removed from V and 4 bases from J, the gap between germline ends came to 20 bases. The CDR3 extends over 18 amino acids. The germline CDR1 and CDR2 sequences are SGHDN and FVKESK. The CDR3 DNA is TGTGCCAGCAGCCAAGGTTACCGGACTACAAGTGGGAAAAACATTCAGTACTTC. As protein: CASSQGYRTTSGKNIQYF.

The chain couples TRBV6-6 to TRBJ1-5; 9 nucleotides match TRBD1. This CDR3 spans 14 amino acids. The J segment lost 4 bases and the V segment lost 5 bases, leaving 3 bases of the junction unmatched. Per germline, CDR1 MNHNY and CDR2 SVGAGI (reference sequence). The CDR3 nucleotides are TGTGCCAGCAGTGCGGGACAGGGTAATCAGCCCCAGCATTTT. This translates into CASSAGQGNQPQHF.

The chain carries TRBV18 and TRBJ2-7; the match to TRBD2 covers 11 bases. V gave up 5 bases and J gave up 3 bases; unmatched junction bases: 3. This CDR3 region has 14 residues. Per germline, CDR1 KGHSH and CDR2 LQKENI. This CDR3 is CASSTGLAVYEQYF. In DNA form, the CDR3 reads TGTGCCAGCTCAACGGGACTAGCGGTCTACGAGCAGTACTTC. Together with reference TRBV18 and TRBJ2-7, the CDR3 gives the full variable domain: NAGVMQNPRHLVRRRGQEARLRCSPMKGHSHVYWYRQLPEEGLKFMVYLQKENIIDESGMPKERFSAEFPKEGPSILRIQQVVRGDSAAYFCASSTGLAVYEQYFGPGTRLTVT.

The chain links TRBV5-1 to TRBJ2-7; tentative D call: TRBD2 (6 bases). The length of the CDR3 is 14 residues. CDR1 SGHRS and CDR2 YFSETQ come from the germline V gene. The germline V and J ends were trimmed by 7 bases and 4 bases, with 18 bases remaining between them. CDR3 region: CASRPEGRGYEQYF. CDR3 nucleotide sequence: TGCGCCAGCCGCCCGGAGGGGAGAGGGTACGAGCAGTACTTC.

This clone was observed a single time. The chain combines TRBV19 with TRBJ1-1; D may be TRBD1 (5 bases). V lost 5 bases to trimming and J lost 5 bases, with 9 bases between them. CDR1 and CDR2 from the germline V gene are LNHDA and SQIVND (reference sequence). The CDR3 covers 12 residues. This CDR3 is CASSSGRTEAFF. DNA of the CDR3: TGTGCCAGTAGTTCAGGGAGGACTGAAGCTTTCTTT.

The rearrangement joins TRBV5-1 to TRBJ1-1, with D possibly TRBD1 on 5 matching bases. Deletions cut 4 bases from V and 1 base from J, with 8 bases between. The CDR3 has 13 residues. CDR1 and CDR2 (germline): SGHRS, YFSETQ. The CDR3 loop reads CASSRGTNTEAFF. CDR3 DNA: TGCGCCAGCAGCCGGGGGACGAACACTGAAGCTTTCTTT.

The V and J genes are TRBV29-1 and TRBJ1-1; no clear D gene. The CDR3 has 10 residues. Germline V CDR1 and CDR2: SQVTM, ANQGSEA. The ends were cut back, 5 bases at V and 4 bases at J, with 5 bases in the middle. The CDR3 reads CSVSGTEAFF. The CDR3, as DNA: TGCAGCGTTTCGGGCACTGAAGCTTTCTTT.

CDR3 nucleotide sequence: TGTGCCAGTAGTCCGGCACTAGGTTTCTACGAGCAGTACTTC. This gives the protein CASSPALGFYEQYF. V usage is TRBV19 and J usage is TRBJ2-7; D perhaps matches TRBD2 (5 bases). CDR1 and CDR2 from the germline V gene are LNHDA and SQIVND (reference sequence). The CDR3 loop spans 14 amino acids. The germline V and J ends were trimmed by 5 bases and 3 bases, with 14 bases remaining between them.

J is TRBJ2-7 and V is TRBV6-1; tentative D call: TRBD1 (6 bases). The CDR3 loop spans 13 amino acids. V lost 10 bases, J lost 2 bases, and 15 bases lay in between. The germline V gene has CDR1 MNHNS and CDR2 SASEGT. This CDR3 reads CATSRTEAYEQYF. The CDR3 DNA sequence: TGTGCCACCTCCAGGACAGAGGCCTACGAGCAGTACTTC.

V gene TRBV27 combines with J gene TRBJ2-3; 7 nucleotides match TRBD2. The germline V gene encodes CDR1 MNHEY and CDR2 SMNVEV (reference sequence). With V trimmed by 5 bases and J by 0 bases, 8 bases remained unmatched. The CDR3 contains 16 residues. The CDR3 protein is CASSAGTILSTDTQYF. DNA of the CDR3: TGTGCCAGCAGTGCCGGGACTATTTTAAGCACAGATACGCAGTATTTT.

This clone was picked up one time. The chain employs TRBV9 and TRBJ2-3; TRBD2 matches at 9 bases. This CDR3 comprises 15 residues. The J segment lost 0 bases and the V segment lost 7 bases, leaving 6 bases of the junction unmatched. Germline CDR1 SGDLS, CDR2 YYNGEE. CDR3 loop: CASRGGTSSTDTQYF. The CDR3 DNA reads TGTGCCAGCCGGGGGGGGACTAGCAGCACAGATACGCAGTATTTT.

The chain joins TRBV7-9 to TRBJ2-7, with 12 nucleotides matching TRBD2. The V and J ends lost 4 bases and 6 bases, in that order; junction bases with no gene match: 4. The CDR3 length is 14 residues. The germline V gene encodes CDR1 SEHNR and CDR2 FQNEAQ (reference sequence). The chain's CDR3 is CASSSRTSGAEQYF. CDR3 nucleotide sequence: TGTGCCAGCAGCTCTCGGACTAGCGGGGCCGAGCAGTACTTC.